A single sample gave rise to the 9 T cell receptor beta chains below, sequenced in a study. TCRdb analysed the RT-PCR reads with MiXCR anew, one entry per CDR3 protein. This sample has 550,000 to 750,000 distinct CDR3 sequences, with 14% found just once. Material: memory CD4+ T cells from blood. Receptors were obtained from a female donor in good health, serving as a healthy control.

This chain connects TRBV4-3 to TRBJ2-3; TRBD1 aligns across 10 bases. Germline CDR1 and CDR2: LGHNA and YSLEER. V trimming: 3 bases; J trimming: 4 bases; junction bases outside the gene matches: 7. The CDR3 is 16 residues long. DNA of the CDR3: TGCGCCAGCAGCCAGGCGACAGGGGGCGGGTCAGATACGCAGTATTTT. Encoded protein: CASSQATGGGSDTQYF.

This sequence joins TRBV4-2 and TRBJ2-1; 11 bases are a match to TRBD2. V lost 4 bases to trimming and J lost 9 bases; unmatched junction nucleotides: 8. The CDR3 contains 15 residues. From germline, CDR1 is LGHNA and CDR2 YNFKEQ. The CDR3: CASSLSLAGALEQFF. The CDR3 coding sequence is TGTGCCAGCAGCCTATCACTAGCGGGAGCTCTTGAGCAGTTCTTC.

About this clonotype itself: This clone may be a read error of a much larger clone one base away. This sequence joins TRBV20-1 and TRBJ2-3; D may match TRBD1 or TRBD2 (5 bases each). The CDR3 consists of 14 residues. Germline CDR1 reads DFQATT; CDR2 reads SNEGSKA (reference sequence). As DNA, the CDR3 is TGCAATGCTAGAGATGGGGACGGCACAGATACGCAGTATTTT. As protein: CNARDGDGTDTQYF.

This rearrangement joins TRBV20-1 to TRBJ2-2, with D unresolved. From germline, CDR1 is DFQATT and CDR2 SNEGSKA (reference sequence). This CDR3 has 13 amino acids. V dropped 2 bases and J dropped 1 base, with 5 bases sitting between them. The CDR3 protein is CSARLLNTGELFF. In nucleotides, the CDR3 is TGCAGTGCTAGATTGCTGAACACCGGGGAGCTGTTTTTT.

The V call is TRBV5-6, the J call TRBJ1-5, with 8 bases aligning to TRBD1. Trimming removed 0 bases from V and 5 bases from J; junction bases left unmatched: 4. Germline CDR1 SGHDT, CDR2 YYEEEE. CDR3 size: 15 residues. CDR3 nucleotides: TGTGCCAGCAGCTTGGATACACAGGGGGATCAGCCCCAGCATTTT. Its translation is CASSLDTQGDQPQHF.

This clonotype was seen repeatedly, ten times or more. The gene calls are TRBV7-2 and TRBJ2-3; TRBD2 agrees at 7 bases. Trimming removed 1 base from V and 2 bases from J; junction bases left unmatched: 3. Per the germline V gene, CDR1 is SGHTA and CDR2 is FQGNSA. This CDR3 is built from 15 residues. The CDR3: CASSLVLADTDTQYF. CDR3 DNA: TGTGCCAGCAGCTTAGTTCTAGCGGACACAGATACGCAGTATTTT.

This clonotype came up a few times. DNA for the CDR3: TGCAGTGCTAGAGATCTCGAATCCTACACCGGGGAGCTGTTTTTT. As protein: CSARDLESYTGELFF. The chain recombines TRBV20-1 with TRBJ2-2; D not resolved. V lost 0 bases to trimming and J lost 3 bases, with 11 bases between them. Germline values: CDR1 DFQATT, CDR2 SNEGSKA (reference sequence). CDR3 length: 15 amino acids.

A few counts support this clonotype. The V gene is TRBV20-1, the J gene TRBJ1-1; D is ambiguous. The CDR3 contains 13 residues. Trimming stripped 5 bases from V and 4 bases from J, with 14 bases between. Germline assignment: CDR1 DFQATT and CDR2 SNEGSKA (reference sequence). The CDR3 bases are TGCAGTGCTTTACACTCGCGGGGCACTGAAGCTTTCTTT. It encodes CSALHSRGTEAFF.

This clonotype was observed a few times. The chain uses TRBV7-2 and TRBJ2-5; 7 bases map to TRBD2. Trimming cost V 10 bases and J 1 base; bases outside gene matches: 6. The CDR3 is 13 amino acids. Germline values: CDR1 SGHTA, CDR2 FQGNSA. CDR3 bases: TGTGCCACCGCGGGAGCATCCCAAGAGACCCAGTACTTC. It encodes CATAGASQETQYF.